Reported below is one T cell receptor (beta chain). Its antigen is still unknown. The data originate from a study of T cell responses to AZD1222 COVID-19 vaccine. Study-wide results and caveats: Regions 160-218 and 743-854 held dominance among vaccine-associated CD4 TCRs, which spanned spike. Donors, mostly white British, included more females; clonal diversity was possibly underestimated. Reportedly, nearly half of unique spike TCRs recognized epitopes outside B.1.351/B.1.1.7 mutations.

The CDR3 runs to 13 residues. The V gene lost 6 bases and the J gene lost 0 bases, with 7 bases spanning the gap. The germline V gene encodes CDR1 KGHDR and CDR2 SFDVKD. Clones were read by immunoSEQ multiplex PCR, and TCRdb kept only the in-frame ones, dropping some. The sample holds approximately 90,000 clones, 85% to 90% seen once. The TCR was taken from an adult in good health. This sequence joins TRBV24-1 and TRBJ1-2; D perhaps matches TRBD1 (5 bases). Source: peripheral blood, taken on day 0 of AZD1222 vaccination. CDR3 sequence: CATSRGTNYGYTF. The CDR3 coding sequence is TGTGCCACCAGTCGGGGGACTAACTATGGCTACACCTTC.